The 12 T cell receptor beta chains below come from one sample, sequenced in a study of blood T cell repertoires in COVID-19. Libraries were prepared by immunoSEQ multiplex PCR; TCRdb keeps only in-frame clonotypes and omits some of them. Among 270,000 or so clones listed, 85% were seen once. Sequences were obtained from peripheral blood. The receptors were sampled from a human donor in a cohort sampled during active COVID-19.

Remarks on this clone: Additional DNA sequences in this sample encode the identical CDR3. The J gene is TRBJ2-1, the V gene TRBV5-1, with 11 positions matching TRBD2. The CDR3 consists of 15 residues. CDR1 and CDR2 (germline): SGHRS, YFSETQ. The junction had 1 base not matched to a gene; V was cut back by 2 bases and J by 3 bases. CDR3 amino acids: CASSLTSGSYNEQFF. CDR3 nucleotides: TGCGCCAGCAGCTTAACTAGCGGGAGCTACAATGAGCAGTTCTTC.

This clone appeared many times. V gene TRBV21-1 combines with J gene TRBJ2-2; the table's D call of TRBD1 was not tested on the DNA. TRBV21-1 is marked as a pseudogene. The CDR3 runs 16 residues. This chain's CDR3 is CASSKGGHRNTGELFF. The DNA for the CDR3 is TGTGCCAGCAGCAAAGGGGGACACCGAAACACCGGGGAGCTGTTTTTT.

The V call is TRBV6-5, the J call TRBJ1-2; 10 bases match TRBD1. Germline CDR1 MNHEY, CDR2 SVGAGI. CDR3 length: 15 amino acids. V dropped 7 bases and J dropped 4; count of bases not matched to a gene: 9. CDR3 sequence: CASNKDRGRIYGYTF. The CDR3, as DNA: TGTGCCAGCAATAAAGACAGGGGGCGTATCTATGGCTACACCTTC.

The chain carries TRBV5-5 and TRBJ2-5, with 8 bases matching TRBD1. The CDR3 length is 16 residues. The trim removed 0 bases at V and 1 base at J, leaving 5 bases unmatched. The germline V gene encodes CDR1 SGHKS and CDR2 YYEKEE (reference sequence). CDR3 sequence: CASSLATGALQETQYF. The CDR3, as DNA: TGTGCCAGCAGCTTGGCGACAGGGGCCCTCCAAGAGACCCAGTACTTC.

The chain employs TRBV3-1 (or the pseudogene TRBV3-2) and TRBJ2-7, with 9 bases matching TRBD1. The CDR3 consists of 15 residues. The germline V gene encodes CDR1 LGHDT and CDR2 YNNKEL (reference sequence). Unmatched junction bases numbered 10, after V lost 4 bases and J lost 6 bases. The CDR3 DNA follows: TGTGCCAGCAGCCCCCTGGGACAGGGTGATGGCGAGCAGTACTTC. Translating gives CASSPLGQGDGEQYF.

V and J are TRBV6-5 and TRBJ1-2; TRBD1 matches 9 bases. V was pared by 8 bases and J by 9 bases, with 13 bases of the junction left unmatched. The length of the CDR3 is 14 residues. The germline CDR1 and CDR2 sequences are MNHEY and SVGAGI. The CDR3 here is CASGGARTGARYTF. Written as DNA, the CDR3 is TGTGCCAGCGGGGGAGCAAGGACAGGGGCCCGCTACACCTTC.

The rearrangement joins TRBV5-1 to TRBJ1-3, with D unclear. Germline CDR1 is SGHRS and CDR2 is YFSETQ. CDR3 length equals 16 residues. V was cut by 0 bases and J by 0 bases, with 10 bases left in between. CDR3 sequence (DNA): TGCGCCAGCAGCTTGGCAGGTAGTACCTCTGGAAACACCATATATTTT. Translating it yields CASSLAGSTSGNTIYF.

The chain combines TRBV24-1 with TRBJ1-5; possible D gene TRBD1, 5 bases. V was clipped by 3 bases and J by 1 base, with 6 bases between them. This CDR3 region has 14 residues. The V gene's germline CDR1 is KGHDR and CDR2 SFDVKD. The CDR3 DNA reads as TGTGCCACCAGTGATCCAGGGAGCAATCAGCCCCAGCATTTT. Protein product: CATSDPGSNQPQHF.

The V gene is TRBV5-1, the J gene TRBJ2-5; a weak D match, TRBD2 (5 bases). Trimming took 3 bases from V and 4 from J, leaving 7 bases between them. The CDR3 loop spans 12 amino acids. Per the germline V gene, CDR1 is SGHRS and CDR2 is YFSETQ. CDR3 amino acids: CASSSAGETQYF. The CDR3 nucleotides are TGCGCCAGCAGCTCGGCGGGAGAGACCCAGTACTTC.

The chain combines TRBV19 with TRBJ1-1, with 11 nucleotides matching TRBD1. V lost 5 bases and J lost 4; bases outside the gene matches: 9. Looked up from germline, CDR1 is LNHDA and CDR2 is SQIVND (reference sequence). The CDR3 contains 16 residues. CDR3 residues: CASSVGQGAYLTEAFF. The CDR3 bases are TGTGCCAGTAGTGTAGGACAGGGGGCCTACCTCACTGAAGCTTTCTTT.

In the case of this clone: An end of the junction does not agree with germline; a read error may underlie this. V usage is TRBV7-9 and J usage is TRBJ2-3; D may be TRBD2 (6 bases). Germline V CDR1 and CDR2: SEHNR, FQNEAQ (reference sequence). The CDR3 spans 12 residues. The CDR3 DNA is TGTGCCAGCAGCTTCCGGGACTTACGATATATTTTT. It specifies CASSFRDLRYIF. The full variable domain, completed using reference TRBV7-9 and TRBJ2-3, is DTGVSQNPRHKITKRGQNVTFRCDPISEHNRLYWYRQTLGQGPEFLTYFQNEAQLEKSRLLSDRFSAERPKGSFSTLEIQRTEQGDSAMYLCASSFRDLRYIFGPGTRLTVL.

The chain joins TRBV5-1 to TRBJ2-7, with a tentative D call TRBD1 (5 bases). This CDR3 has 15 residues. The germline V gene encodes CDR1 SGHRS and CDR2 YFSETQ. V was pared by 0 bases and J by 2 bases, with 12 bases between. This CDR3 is CASSLGGGRAYEQYF. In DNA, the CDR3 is TGCGCCAGCAGCTTGGGAGGTGGCAGGGCCTACGAGCAGTACTTC.